This T cell receptor beta chain originates from a study of blood T cell repertoires in COVID-19. Produced via immunoSEQ multiplex PCR; TCRdb's table is partial and in-frame only. In the table there are 130,000 to 150,000 clones, 79% of which are singletons. Trimming removed 4 bases from V and 9 bases from J, with 19 bases in between. The germline V gene encodes CDR1 SGHKS and CDR2 YYEKEE (reference sequence). The CDR3 contains 15 residues. The V gene is TRBV5-5, the J gene TRBJ2-2; D unclear. What was sequenced was peripheral blood. This TCR was recovered from a man in his fifties or sixties with acute or convalescent COVID-19. For the CDR3, the DNA is TGTGCCAGCAGCCCCTTACCTACCCGGGTCCGGGAGCTGTTTTTT. Translated: CASSPLPTRVRELFF.